The clone carrying this T cell receptor (beta chain) came up many times. The sample comes from a study of patients and donors after allogeneic stem cell transplantation. TCRdb re-called the RT-PCR reads through MiXCR, storing one row per CDR3 protein. The sample has some 160,000 distinct CDR3 sequences; approximately 25% are singletons. Germline V gene lookup returns CDR1 KGHSH and CDR2 LQKENI. The CDR3 length is 12 residues. V shed 5 bases and J 7 bases; nucleotides not matched to a gene: 3. The clonotype comes from a human donor who was either an allogeneic HSCT recipient or a stem cell or donor lymphocyte infusion donor (not recorded which). It is not recorded whose cells these are; they may come from a transplant donor. The J gene is TRBJ1-1, the V gene TRBV18, with 8 bases that match TRBD1. The sequenced sample consisted of blood, either unsorted or a sorted T cell fraction (not recorded which). CDR3 bases: TGTGCCAGCTCATCAGGGGGCGGTGAAGCTTTCTTT. Translated, it gives CASSSGGGEAFF.